A selection of T cell receptor beta chains follows, all from one sample in a study of shared clonotypes between healthy human individuals. Sequenced by immunoSEQ multiplex PCR; TCRdb stores in-frame clones only, minus some. Found here are 2 million to 2.5 million clones, 85% to 95% of them singletons; the top ten hold 0.39%. The material sequenced was naive CD4+ T cells from PBMCs. These receptor sequences come from a young man in good health. Some clones in this sample may be carry-over from other donors' samples. Each CDR3 is given with its conserved first and last residue. The order of the fields is clone size, J gene, V gene, D gene, CDR3 DNA, CDR3 protein. A D gene is named only where the DNA matches it firmly. Expanded clones are given a class, and other clones once, few, many or no size at all.

. | TRBJ1-1 | TRBV5-1 | . | TGCGCCAGCAGCTTGGAATTCGGGGCTGAAGCTTTCTTT | CASSLEFGAEAFF
. | TRBJ2-1 | TRBV21-1 | . | TGTGCCAGCAGCAAAATCCAACGGGACAGGGTGGATAAGGCCTCCTACAATGAGCAGTTCTTC | CASSKIQRDRVDKASYNEQFF
. | TRBJ1-2 | TRBV28 | . | TGTGCCACCGTCTTCGGGACGTCTTCGGGGGCCCAAGGCTACACCTTC | CATVFGTSSGAQGYTF
. | TRBJ2-3 | TRBV4-2 | TRBD1 | TGTGCCAGCAGCCTCGGACAGGGCCGCCCAGATACGCAGTATTTT | CASSLGQGRPDTQYF
. | TRBJ2-5 | TRBV7-3 | . | TGTGCCAGCAGCCTAGGACCCCAAGAGACCCAGTACTTC | CASSLGPQETQYF
once | TRBJ1-2 | TRBV7-9 | . | TGTGCCAGCAGCCAATTAGGAGGGAACTATGGCTACACCTTC | CASSQLGGNYGYTF
. | TRBJ1-2 | TRBV30 | . | TGTGCCTGGAGTGTATTTAACAGGGCAGACGGCTACACCTTC | CAWSVFNRADGYTF
. | TRBJ2-7 | TRBV11-3 | TRBD1 | TGTGCCAGCAGCCCCTTCGGGGGACAGGGGGCGGACGAGCAGTACTTC | CASSPFGGQGADEQYF
once | TRBJ1-2 | TRBV11-2 | . | TGTGCCAGCAGCTTAGAAGGCTCGGCCAACGGGGGCTACACCTTC | CASSLEGSANGGYTF
. | TRBJ2-2 | TRBV7-3 | . | TGTGCCAGCAGCCTACACGGGATCACCGACACCGGGGAGCTGTTTTTT | CASSLHGITDTGELFF
once | TRBJ2-2 | TRBV15 | TRBD2 | TGTGCCACCAGCAACCAGGCGCGGGAGGGCCAGAGGACCGGGGAGCTGTTTTTT | CATSNQAREGQRTGELFF
. | TRBJ1-2 | TRBV9 | TRBD1 | TGTGCCAGCAGCGTAGAGGACAGGGGGAGAGACGGCTACACCTTC | CASSVEDRGRDGYTF
. | TRBJ2-7 | TRBV9 | TRBD2 | TGTGCCAGCAGCGTAGTTGCTAGCGGGATAGGCGAGCAGTACTTC | CASSVVASGIGEQYF
. | TRBJ1-2 | TRBV11-3 | . | TGTGCCAGCAGCCCGCATCAGGTGCGCGACTATGGCTACACCTTC | CASSPHQVRDYGYTF
. | TRBJ1-2 | TRBV7-9 | . | TGTGCCAGCAGCTTGAGCGGGCTCTATGGCTACACCTTC | CASSLSGLYGYTF
. | TRBJ2-3 | TRBV5-1 | TRBD2 | TGCGCCAGCAGCTTGAGACTAGCGGGCACAGATACGCAGTATTTT | CASSLRLAGTDTQYF
. | TRBJ2-7 | TRBV2 | . | TGTGCCAGCAGTCTTGAGGGGGGCAACGAGCAGTACTTC | CASSLEGGNEQYF
. | TRBJ2-5 | TRBV11-2 | . | TGTGCCAGCAGCCTCATTAGAAACCAAGAGACCCAGTACTTC | CASSLIRNQETQYF
. | TRBJ2-2 | TRBV10-1 | . | TGCGCCAGCAGTGAACAGTTCACCGGGGAGCTGTTTTTT | CASSEQFTGELFF
. | TRBJ2-3 | TRBV5-4 | . | TGTGCCAGCAGCTTGATGGGGGACACAGATACGCAGTATTTT | CASSLMGDTDTQYF
. | TRBJ1-1 | TRBV28 | . | TGTGCCAGCAGCCCGGGGGTATACACTGAAGCTTTCTTT | CASSPGVYTEAFF
. | TRBJ1-5 | TRBV18 | TRBD1 | TGTGCCAGCTCACCCGGGACAGGGAATCAGCCCCAGCATTTT | CASSPGTGNQPQHF
. | TRBJ2-1 | TRBV7-2 | . | TGTGCCAGCAGCTCCGGTGAGGACTGGATTTCAAATGAGCAGTTCTTC | CASSSGEDWISNEQFF
. | TRBJ2-7 | TRBV6-1 | TRBD2 | TGTGCCAGCAGTATGACTAGCGGAGGCCGCTACGAGCAGTACTTC | CASSMTSGGRYEQYF
. | TRBJ2-2 | TRBV30 | TRBD2 | TGTGCCTGGAGTGGACTAGCGGGAGAGGGCACCGGGGAGCTGTTTTTT | CAWSGLAGEGTGELFF
. | TRBJ1-1 | TRBV27 | . | TGTGCCAGCAGTCCACTTGGGGGGGGCGTAAGGGGCAGCACTGAAGCTTTCTTT | CASSPLGGGVRGSTEAFF
. | TRBJ2-7 | TRBV5-1 | TRBD1 | TGCGCCAGCAGCTTAACAGGGGACGAGCAGTACTTC | CASSLTGDEQYF
. | TRBJ2-2 | TRBV11-3 | TRBD2 | TGTGCCAGCAGCGTTAGCGGGTATAACACCGGGGAGCTGTTTTTT | CASSVSGYNTGELFF
. | TRBJ2-3 | TRBV5-1 | . | TGCGCCAGCAGCTCCAGGGGTTCTAGCGGAACAGATACGCAGTATTTT | CASSSRGSSGTDTQYF
. | TRBJ2-1 | TRBV7-9 | TRBD2 | TGTGCCAGCAGCCCTGGGACTAGCGGGAGAGGGGTCAATGAGCAGTTCTTC | CASSPGTSGRGVNEQFF